This note documents a single T cell receptor (beta chain) sequence. Antigen specificity is unknown. The source of the sample is a study of T cell responses to AZD1222 COVID-19 vaccine. The protocol was immunoSEQ multiplex PCR, while the TCRdb copy is restricted to in-frame clones and leaves out a portion. The table lists 130,000 to 150,000 clones, approximately 86% of them singletons. J lost 5 bases, V lost 7 bases, and 17 bases had no gene match. The CDR3 runs to 17 residues. General study findings and limits: White British donors predominated, females outnumbered males, and clonal diversity was possibly underestimated.

The TCR sequence derives from an adult who received the MenACWY meningococcal vaccine as a control. The chain combines TRBV23-1 with TRBJ1-2; TRBD1 agrees at 9 bases. TRBV23-1 is classed as an ORF, of uncertain function. The sequencing used peripheral blood, collected 28 days after the second dose of the MenACWY control vaccine. In DNA form, the CDR3 reads TGCGCCAGCACTGAACGTCCGGACAGGGGCCTTAATTATGGCTACACCTTC. This translates into CASTERPDRGLNYGYTF.